The 19 T cell receptor beta chains listed next were all sequenced from one sample in a study of blood T cell repertoires in COVID-19. Produced via immunoSEQ multiplex PCR; TCRdb's table is partial and in-frame only. The table lists tens of thousands of clones, around 90% of them singletons. Sequencing used peripheral blood. The receptors here all came from a human donor in a cohort sampled during active COVID-19. The donor label of this sample is uncertain.

V gene TRBV6-2 or TRBV6-3 combines with J gene TRBJ1-1; the D gene is possibly TRBD1 (5 bases). The germline V gene encodes CDR1 MNHEY and CDR2 SVGEGT. Deletions cut 3 bases from V and 1 base from J, with 15 bases between. This CDR3 comprises 16 residues. Here the CDR3 DNA reads TGTGCCAGCAGTTATGTGTCAAGGCAGGGGAACACTGAAGCTTTCTTT. Translated, it gives CASSYVSRQGNTEAFF.

The genes are TRBV6-6 and TRBJ1-3; D unclear. V was shortened by 5 bases and J by 4 bases, with 6 bases between the two germline ends. Germline V gives CDR1 MNHNY, CDR2 SVGAGI (reference sequence). This CDR3 has 12 amino acids. CDR3 sequence reads: CASSPGGNTIYF. Here the CDR3 DNA reads TGTGCCAGCAGTCCCGGGGGAAACACCATATATTTT.

The CDR3 protein is CASRGSRNEQYF. The CDR3 DNA reads as TGTGCCAGCAGAGGAAGCAGGAACGAGCAGTACTTC. The genes are TRBV6-5 and TRBJ2-7; D not certain. Trimming shortened V by 6 bases and J by 5 bases, and 11 bases separated the two germline ends. CDR1 and CDR2 from the germline V gene are MNHEY and SVGAGI. This CDR3 comprises 12 residues.

This clone appeared a single time. The genes are TRBV3-1 (or the pseudogene TRBV3-2) and TRBJ1-1; 7 nucleotides align to TRBD1. This CDR3 contains 16 residues. J gave up 1 base and V 1 base, and 6 bases lay outside the gene matches. Germline CDR1 reads LGHDT; CDR2 reads YNNKEL (reference sequence). The CDR3 region has the DNA TGTGCCAGCAGCCAAGTCAGGGGGAAACGGAACACTGAAGCTTTCTTT. Translated: CASSQVRGKRNTEAFF.

The chain carries TRBV12-2 and TRBJ1-5; the D segment call TRBD1 is taken from the table without a DNA check. TRBV12-2 is a listed pseudogene. The CDR3 length is 17 residues. The CDR3, as DNA: TGTGCAAGTCGCTTAGGGACAGGGGAACTAAGCAATCAGCCCCAGCATTTT. Protein product: CASRLGTGELSNQPQHF.

V usage is TRBV6-2 or TRBV6-3 and J usage is TRBJ1-6, with a tentative D call TRBD1 (5 bases). The CDR3 length is 16 residues. The ends were cut back, 6 bases at V and 10 bases at J, with 22 bases in the middle. Germline V gene lookup returns CDR1 MNHEY and CDR2 SVGEGT. The CDR3 is CASSYRRQFGRSPLHF. CDR3 sequence (DNA): TGTGCCAGCAGCTATCGCCGACAGTTTGGTCGGTCACCCCTCCACTTT.

The rearrangement links TRBV7-6 to TRBJ1-4, with 9 bases matching TRBD1. The ends lost 0 bases at V and 7 bases at J; junction bases unmatched: 9. This CDR3 is 17 amino acids long. CDR1 SGHVS and CDR2 FNYEAQ come from the germline V gene. The CDR3 DNA is TGTGCCAGCAGCTTAGCCCAGGGACAGGGTGAAGGTGAAAAACTGTTTTTT. Translation: CASSLAQGQGEGEKLFF.

The chain is built from TRBV2 and TRBJ1-2; tentatively, D is TRBD1 (5 bases). The CDR3 is 14 residues long. Trimming removed 4 bases from V and 8 bases from J, with 17 bases in between. Per germline, CDR1 SNHLY and CDR2 FYNNEI. CDR3 protein: CASSGLGEAHGYTF. Written as DNA, the CDR3 is TGTGCCAGCAGTGGGTTAGGGGAAGCTCACGGCTACACCTTC.

This clone is a singleton in its sample. CDR3 bases: TGTGCCACCCTTCCTTATAGAAACTATGGCTACACCTTC. Its translation is CATLPYRNYGYTF. This chain uses TRBV10-3 with TRBJ1-2; D is uncertain. Germline assignment: CDR1 ENHRY and CDR2 SYGVKD. Trimming took off 10 bases at V and 2 bases at J, with 14 bases between the two ends. The CDR3 covers 13 residues.

The genes are TRBV28 and TRBJ2-3; TRBD2 matches 9 bases. Germline CDR1 reads MDHEN; CDR2 reads SYDVKM. The V segment lost 3 bases and the J segment 4 bases; nucleotides outside the gene matches: 5. The CDR3 totals 15 residues. The chain's CDR3 is CASSFFGGGADTQYF. CDR3 nucleotide sequence: TGTGCCAGCAGTTTCTTCGGCGGGGGGGCAGATACGCAGTATTTT.

V is TRBV19 and J is TRBJ1-2, with TRBD1 identical over 8 bases. Trimming took 7 bases from V and 1 from J; bases not matched to a gene: 11. Germline V gives CDR1 LNHDA, CDR2 SQIVND (reference sequence). The length of the CDR3 is 16 residues. CDR3 amino acids: CASTKRPDRDNYGYTF. CDR3 in DNA: TGTGCCAGTACCAAAAGGCCGGACAGGGATAACTATGGCTACACCTTC.

The chain recombines TRBV5-6 with TRBJ2-7; TRBD2 matches 8 bases. CDR3 length: 15 residues. V shed 1 base, J shed 4 bases, and the junction held 7 bases outside the gene matches. Germline-derived CDR1 and CDR2 are SGHDT and YYEEEE. CDR3 region: CASSLYLSGGYEQYF. CDR3 DNA: TGTGCCAGCAGCTTGTACCTGAGCGGGGGATACGAGCAGTACTTC.

The V call is TRBV4-1, the J call TRBJ2-4; the D is unclear. This CDR3 is built from 18 residues. CDR1 is MGHRA and CDR2 is YSYEKL in the germline V gene. Trimming shortened V by 0 bases and J by 1 base, and 16 bases separated the two germline ends. CDR3 nucleotides: TGCGCCAGCAGCCAAGACCCCCCTTCGGAGAGGGCCAAAAACATTCAGTACTTC. Amino acids: CASSQDPPSERAKNIQYF.

The V call is TRBV12-3 or TRBV12-4, the J call TRBJ2-5; perhaps TRBD2 as D (6 bases). This CDR3 has 13 amino acids. Trimming cost V 6 bases and J 1 base, with 9 bases left between them. In nucleotides, the CDR3 is TGTGCCAGCAGCCTGGGGGGCCAAGAGACCCAGTACTTC. This translates into CASSLGGQETQYF.

The gene calls are TRBV29-1 and TRBJ1-1, with TRBD1 as a possible D gene (6 bases). V was clipped by 7 bases and J by 3 bases, with 15 bases between them. CDR3 length: 13 amino acids. Per germline, CDR1 SQVTM and CDR2 ANQGSEA. The CDR3 region has the DNA TGCAGCGCCACAGGGTCGGGGTACACTGAAGCTTTCTTT. This codes for CSATGSGYTEAFF.

V and J are TRBV7-9 and TRBJ1-2, with TRBD1 matching over 10 bases. The CDR3 has 16 residues. V was clipped by 1 base and J by 4 bases; unmatched bases: 6. CDR1 is SEHNR and CDR2 is FQNEAQ in the germline V gene (reference sequence). CDR3 sequence reads: CASSLGGGQGVYGYTF. CDR3 sequence (DNA): TGTGCCAGCAGCTTAGGGGGAGGACAGGGGGTCTATGGCTACACCTTC. The complete variable domain, with remaining parts taken from reference TRBV7-9 and TRBJ1-2, reads DTGVSQNPRHKITKRGQNVTFRCDPISEHNRLYWYRQTLGQGPEFLTYFQNEAQLEKSRLLSDRFSAERPKGSFSTLEIQRTEQGDSAMYLCASSLGGGQGVYGYTFGSGTRLTVV.

The chain has TRBV2 and TRBJ2-7, with D possibly TRBD1 on 5 matching bases. The CDR3 length is 17 residues. V dropped 3 bases and J dropped 3 bases, with 21 bases sitting between them. The germline V gene has CDR1 SNHLY and CDR2 FYNNEI. The CDR3 loop is CASSDALGDPGIYEQYF. The CDR3 bases are TGTGCCAGCAGTGATGCCCTGGGCGACCCAGGGATCTACGAGCAGTACTTC.

The CDR3 here is CASSLRGVAGGGGETQYF. The CDR3 DNA is TGTGCCAGCAGCTTACGCGGAGTTGCGGGGGGGGGAGGCGAGACCCAGTACTTC. V usage is TRBV11-2 and J usage is TRBJ2-5; 9 bases align to TRBD2. The CDR3 has 18 residues. Germline-derived CDR1 and CDR2 are SGHAT and FQNNGV. J lost 5 bases, V lost 2 bases, and 15 bases had no gene match.

The CDR3 reads CASSLPLSEGYTF. In DNA form, the CDR3 reads TGCGCCAGCAGCTTGCCACTATCAGAAGGCTACACCTTC. This chain links TRBV5-1 with TRBJ1-2; D unresolved. Between the trimmed V and J ends, which lost 1 base and 8 bases, there was a span of 12 bases. Germline loops: CDR1 SGHRS, CDR2 YFSETQ. There are 13 residues in the CDR3.